These 14 T cell receptor beta chains came from one sample sequenced in a study of blood T cell repertoires in COVID-19. Profiled with immunoSEQ multiplex PCR; TCRdb holds only in-frame clones, not every one. The table has 130,000 to 150,000 clones, under 90% seen once. The sequencing sample was made of peripheral blood. Source of these receptors: a human donor in a cohort sampled during active COVID-19.

This clone showed up just a few times. V gene TRBV7-6 combines with J gene TRBJ1-6; D might be TRBD1 (5 bases). CDR3 length: 12 amino acids. Germline loops: CDR1 SGHVS, CDR2 FNYEAQ. Trimming left V 3 bases short and J 9 bases short, with 6 bases between. The CDR3 DNA reads TGTGCCAGCAGCTTCCAGGGTTCACCCCTCCACTTT. This gives the protein CASSFQGSPLHF.

The rearrangement joins TRBV19 to TRBJ2-7, with D perhaps matching TRBD1 (6 bases). From germline, CDR1 is LNHDA and CDR2 SQIVND (reference sequence). There are 17 residues in the CDR3. The V end was cut by 6 bases, the J end by 3 bases, with 24 bases between. The CDR3 DNA reads as TGTGCCAGTAGGAAATCGACATTGTTGGGACAAAACTACGAGCAGTACTTC. This sequence encodes CASRKSTLLGQNYEQYF.

The chain combines TRBV3-1 (or the pseudogene TRBV3-2) with TRBJ1-5; weak D call: TRBD1 (5 bases). Germline V gives CDR1 LGHDT, CDR2 YNNKEL (reference sequence). CDR3 length equals 14 residues. Trimming removed 1 base from V and 7 bases from J, with 11 bases in between. This CDR3 reads CASSQAGRGQPQHF. The CDR3 nucleotides read TGTGCCAGCAGCCAAGCAGGTCGGGGGCAGCCCCAGCATTTT.

The V call is TRBV7-2, the J call TRBJ2-7; D gene unclear. V gave up 1 base and J gave up 3 bases, with 4 bases separating them. In germline, CDR1 is SGHTA, CDR2 FQGNSA. This CDR3 contains 12 residues. Written as DNA, the CDR3 is TGTGCCAGCAGCTTAGGGAGCTACGAGCAGTACTTC. Its translation is CASSLGSYEQYF.

The V call is TRBV7-3, the J call TRBJ2-1, with 14 bases lining up with TRBD2. The germline CDR1 and CDR2 sequences are SGHTA and FQGTGA. V lost 1 base to trimming and J lost 4 bases; unmatched junction nucleotides: 3. The CDR3 totals 17 residues. DNA for the CDR3: TGTGCCAGCAGCTTAAGGACTAGCGGGGGGTTATACAATGAGCAGTTCTTC. It yields the protein CASSLRTSGGLYNEQFF.

This chain uses TRBV18 with TRBJ2-1; tentatively, D is TRBD2 (6 bases). The CDR3 sequence is 14 residues long. Trimming took off 3 bases at V and 7 bases at J, with 13 bases between the two ends. Germline values: CDR1 KGHSH, CDR2 LQKENI. The CDR3 here is CASSPSTGENEQFF. The CDR3 region has the DNA TGTGCCAGCTCACCGTCGACGGGAGAAAATGAGCAGTTCTTC.

V is TRBV29-1 and J is TRBJ2-7; TRBD1 agrees at 10 bases. V shed 6 bases, J shed 6 bases, and the junction held 8 bases outside the gene matches. This CDR3 has 13 amino acids. The germline V gene has CDR1 SQVTM and CDR2 ANQGSEA. The CDR3 reads CSVSGQGLIEQYF. CDR3 nucleotide sequence: TGCAGCGTATCGGGACAGGGGTTAATCGAGCAGTACTTC.

V is TRBV2 and J is TRBJ1-3; no clear D. The V gene lost 4 bases and the J gene lost 0 bases, with 10 bases spanning the gap. The CDR3 loop spans 15 amino acids. Per germline, CDR1 SNHLY and CDR2 FYNNEI. This CDR3 reads CASSVGGLSGNTIYF. CDR3 coding DNA: TGTGCCAGCAGTGTTGGAGGGCTCTCTGGAAACACCATATATTTT.

This chain joins TRBV18 and TRBJ2-2; 7 bases align to TRBD1. Trimming removed 5 bases from V and 3 bases from J; junction bases left unmatched: 6. Per the germline V gene, CDR1 is KGHSH and CDR2 is LQKENI. There are 15 residues in the CDR3. Here the CDR3 reads CASSERQGDTGELFF. In DNA, the CDR3 is TGTGCCAGCTCAGAGCGACAGGGAGACACCGGGGAGCTGTTTTTT.

Only one count was recorded for this clone. The chain combines TRBV12-5 with TRBJ1-6; 9 bases align to TRBD1. Germline CDR1 is LGHNT and CDR2 is FRNRAP. Trimming cost V 4 bases and J 5 bases; bases outside gene matches: 3. This CDR3 comprises 15 residues. CDR3 DNA: TGTGCTAGTGGTTCCGGGACAGGGAATAATTCACCCCTCCACTTT. This translates into CASGSGTGNNSPLHF.

V is TRBV5-1 and J is TRBJ2-1; 9 nucleotides agree with TRBD1. The CDR3 runs 15 residues. Germline V CDR1 and CDR2: SGHRS, YFSETQ. With V trimmed by 4 bases and J by 4 bases, 6 bases remained unmatched. The CDR3 sequence: CASSVTGGSYNEQFF. The CDR3 nucleotides read TGCGCCAGCAGCGTCACAGGGGGCTCTTACAATGAGCAGTTCTTC.

This rearrangement joins TRBV5-1 to TRBJ2-5; no clear D gene. The CDR3 covers 15 residues. CDR1 SGHRS and CDR2 YFSETQ come from the germline V gene. Deletions cut 0 bases from V and 1 base from J, with 10 bases between. CDR3 in DNA: TGCGCCAGCAGCTTGGTAGTCATCTCCCAAGAGACCCAGTACTTC. It yields the protein CASSLVVISQETQYF.

The CDR3 nucleotides read TGTGCCAGCAGTTACTCGAGGACTGGATACAATGAGCAGTTCTTC. Translation gives CASSYSRTGYNEQFF. The genes are TRBV6-5 and TRBJ2-1; tentatively, D is TRBD2 (5 bases). Trimming removed 0 bases from V and 4 bases from J, with 10 bases in between. The CDR3 sequence is 15 residues long. Germline V lookup: CDR1 MNHEY, CDR2 SVGAGI.

This chain joins TRBV12-5 and TRBJ1-1, with D possibly matching TRBD1 (5 bases). The CDR3 is made up of 14 amino acids. The V gene's germline CDR1 is LGHNT and CDR2 FRNRAP. The V and J ends lost 0 bases and 4 bases respectively, with 9 bases between them. The CDR3 protein is CASGLVSGGTEAFF. CDR3 DNA: TGTGCTAGTGGTTTGGTGTCGGGGGGCACTGAAGCTTTCTTT.